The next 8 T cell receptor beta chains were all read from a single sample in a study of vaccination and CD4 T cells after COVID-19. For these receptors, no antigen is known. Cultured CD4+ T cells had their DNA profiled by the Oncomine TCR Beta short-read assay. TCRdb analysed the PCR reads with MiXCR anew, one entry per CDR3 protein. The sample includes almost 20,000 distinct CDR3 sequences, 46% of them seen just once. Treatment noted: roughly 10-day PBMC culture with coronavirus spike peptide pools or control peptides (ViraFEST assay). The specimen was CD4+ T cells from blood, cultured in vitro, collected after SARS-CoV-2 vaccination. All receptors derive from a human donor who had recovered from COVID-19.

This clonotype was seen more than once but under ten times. The CDR3 DNA reads TGTGCCAGCACCGGGACCTCAAATAATTCACCCCTCCACTTT. Its translation is CASTGTSNNSPLHF. This rearrangement joins TRBV19 to TRBJ1-6, with TRBD1 as a possible D gene (5 bases). From germline, CDR1 is LNHDA and CDR2 SQIVND (reference sequence). Trimming took off 9 bases at V and 5 bases at J, with 14 bases between the two ends. CDR3 length: 14 residues.

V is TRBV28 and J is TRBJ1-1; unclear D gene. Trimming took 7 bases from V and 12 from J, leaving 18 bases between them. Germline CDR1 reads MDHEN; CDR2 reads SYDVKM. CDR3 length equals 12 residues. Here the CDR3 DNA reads TGTGCCAGCAACGGGCCGCCTGGTTCTCCTTTCTTT. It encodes CASNGPPGSPFF.

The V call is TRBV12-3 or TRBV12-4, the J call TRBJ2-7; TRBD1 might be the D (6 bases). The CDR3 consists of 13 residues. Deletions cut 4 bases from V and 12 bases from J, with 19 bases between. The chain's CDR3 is CASSYDRDTSRYF. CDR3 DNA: TGTGCCAGCAGTTACGACCGGGACACCTCTCGGTACTTC.

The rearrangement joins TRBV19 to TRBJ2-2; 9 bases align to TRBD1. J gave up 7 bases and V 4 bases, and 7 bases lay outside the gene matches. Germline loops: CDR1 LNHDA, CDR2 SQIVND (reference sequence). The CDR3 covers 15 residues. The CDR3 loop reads CASSKEQGAGGELFF. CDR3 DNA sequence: TGTGCCAGTAGTAAAGAACAGGGGGCGGGCGGGGAGCTGTTTTTT.

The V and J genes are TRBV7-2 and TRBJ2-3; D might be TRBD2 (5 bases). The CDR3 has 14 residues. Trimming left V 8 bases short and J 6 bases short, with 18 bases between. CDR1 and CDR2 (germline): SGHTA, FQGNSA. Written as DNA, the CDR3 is TGTGCCAGCTCAGGACTGGTCGACCGGGATACGCAGTATTTT. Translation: CASSGLVDRDTQYF.

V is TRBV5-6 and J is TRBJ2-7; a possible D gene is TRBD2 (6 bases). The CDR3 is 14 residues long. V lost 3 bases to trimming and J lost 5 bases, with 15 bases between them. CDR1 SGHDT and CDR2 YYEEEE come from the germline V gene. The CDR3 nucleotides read TGTGCCAGCAGCTCCCCTGATACGGGGGACGAGCAGTACTTC. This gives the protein CASSSPDTGDEQYF.

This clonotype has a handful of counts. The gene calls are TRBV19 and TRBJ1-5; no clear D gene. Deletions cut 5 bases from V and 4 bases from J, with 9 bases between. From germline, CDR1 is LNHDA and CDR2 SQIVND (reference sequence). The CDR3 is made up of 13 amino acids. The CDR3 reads CASSFPGNQPQHF. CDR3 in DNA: TGTGCCAGTAGTTTCCCGGGGAATCAGCCCCAGCATTTT.

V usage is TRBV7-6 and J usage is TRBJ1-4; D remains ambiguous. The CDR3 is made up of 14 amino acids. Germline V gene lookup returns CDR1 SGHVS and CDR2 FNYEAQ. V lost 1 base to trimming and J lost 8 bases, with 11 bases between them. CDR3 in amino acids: CASSLEPVGEKLFF. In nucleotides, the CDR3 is TGTGCCAGCAGCTTAGAACCGGTTGGGGAAAAACTGTTTTTT.